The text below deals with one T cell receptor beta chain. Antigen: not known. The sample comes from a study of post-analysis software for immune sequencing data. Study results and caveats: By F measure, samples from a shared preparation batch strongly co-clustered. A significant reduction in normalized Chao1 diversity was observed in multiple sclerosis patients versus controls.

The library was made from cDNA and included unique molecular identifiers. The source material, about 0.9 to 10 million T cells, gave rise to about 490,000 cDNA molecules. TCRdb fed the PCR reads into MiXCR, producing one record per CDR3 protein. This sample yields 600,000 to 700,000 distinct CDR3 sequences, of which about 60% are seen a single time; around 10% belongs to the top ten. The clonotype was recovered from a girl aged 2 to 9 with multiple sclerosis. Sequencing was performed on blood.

CDR3 sequence reads: CASSMGRKNTEAFF. The CDR3, as DNA: TGTGCCAGCAGTATGGGACGGAAGAACACTGAAGCTTTCTTT. The V call is TRBV12-3 or TRBV12-4, the J call TRBJ1-1; TRBD1 is a possible D gene (5 bases). The V and J ends lost 5 bases and 1 base respectively, with 11 bases between them. CDR3 length: 14 residues.